These T cell receptor beta chains were read from a single sample in a study of shared clonotypes between healthy human individuals. Using immunoSEQ multiplex PCR, the repertoire was profiled, and TCRdb retains in-frame clones only, with some absent. The repertoire holds about 300,000 clones, with around 67% as singletons. The material sequenced was memory CD4+ T cells sorted from blood. These receptors all come from a man aged 25 to 40 in good health. The CDR3 runs from the conserved cysteine through the conserved F or W. Fields, in order: CDR3 DNA, CDR3 protein, D gene, J gene, CDR3 length, V gene, clone size. D genes are given only for firm matches. Where a row states a size, it is once, few, many or the class of an expanded clone; other rows omit it.

DNA: TGTGCCAGCAGTGCGGATACGGGGGCCAACGTCCTGACTTTC
CDR3: CASSADTGANVLTF
D: -
J: TRBJ2-6
length: 14
V: TRBV2
size: -

DNA: TGTGCCAGCAGTGTTGGGGAGACCCAGTACTTC
CDR3: CASSVGETQYF
D: -
J: TRBJ2-5
length: 11
V: TRBV2
size: many

DNA: TGTGCCAGCAGTTTTCCCTCCGGCAGGGCGGAGGAACCCCAGCATTTT
CDR3: CASSFPSGRAEEPQHF
D: -
J: TRBJ1-5
length: 16
V: TRBV28
size: -

DNA: TGTGCCAGCAGCCTTGTTAGCTCTAGCGGGGGTTCTTCCTACGAGCAGTACTTC
CDR3: CASSLVSSSGGSSYEQYF
D: TRBD2
J: TRBJ2-7
length: 18
V: TRBV5-5
size: many

DNA: TGTGCCAGCAGTTCGGACAGGGGGAGAGCCCAGCAGTACTTC
CDR3: CASSSDRGRAQQYF
D: TRBD1
J: TRBJ2-7
length: 14
V: TRBV27
size: -

DNA: TGTGCCAGCGGTAGGCGGCCTTCGTACAATGAGCAGTTCTTC
CDR3: CASGRRPSYNEQFF
D: -
J: TRBJ2-1
length: 14
V: TRBV28
size: once

DNA: TGTGCCATCAGTGCGACAGGGGGCGGGTATGGCTACACCTTC
CDR3: CAISATGGGYGYTF
D: TRBD1
J: TRBJ1-2
length: 14
V: TRBV10-3
size: few

DNA: TGCGCCAGCAGCTTGCGGGCTAGCGCGTCGAACACCGGGGAGCTGTTTTTT
CDR3: CASSLRASASNTGELFF
D: -
J: TRBJ2-2
length: 17
V: TRBV5-1
size: -

DNA: TGCGCCAGCAGCTTGGCCTCCAGTGGAGAGACCCAGTACTTC
CDR3: CASSLASSGETQYF
D: -
J: TRBJ2-5
length: 14
V: TRBV5-1
size: -

DNA: TGTGCCTCCCGGGACAGGGACATGAATTCACCCCTCCACTTT
CDR3: CASRDRDMNSPLHF
D: TRBD1
J: TRBJ1-6
length: 14
V: TRBV10-3
size: -

DNA: TGTGCCAGCAGTCAGCAGGACGGTACCTATGGCTACACCTTC
CDR3: CASSQQDGTYGYTF
D: -
J: TRBJ1-2
length: 14
V: TRBV28
size: -

DNA: TGCGCCAGCAGCTTGGATGGGGGAACCGGGGAGCTGTTTTTT
CDR3: CASSLDGGTGELFF
D: -
J: TRBJ2-2
length: 14
V: TRBV5-1
size: -

DNA: TGTGCCAGCTCTCTCTCCACAGATACGCAGTATTTT
CDR3: CASSLSTDTQYF
D: -
J: TRBJ2-3
length: 12
V: TRBV18
size: few

DNA: TGCAGCGTTGAGAGTTGGACAGACTCTGGGGCCAACGTCCTGACTTTC
CDR3: CSVESWTDSGANVLTF
D: -
J: TRBJ2-6
length: 16
V: TRBV29-1
size: -

DNA: TGTGCCACCAGCAGACTTCGGGGACTAGCGGGAGGGTCTAGCACAGATACGCAGTATTTT
CDR3: CATSRLRGLAGGSSTDTQYF
D: TRBD2
J: TRBJ2-3
length: 20
V: TRBV15
size: few

DNA: TGTGCCAGCAGTGGAAGCCTAGGGGGCGGAGGTGAAAAACTGTTTTTT
CDR3: CASSGSLGGGGEKLFF
D: TRBD1
J: TRBJ1-4
length: 16
V: TRBV2
size: -

DNA: TGTGCCAGTAGTATAGAGATAGGGTGGAGAACTGAAGCTTTCTTT
CDR3: CASSIEIGWRTEAFF
D: -
J: TRBJ1-1
length: 15
V: TRBV19
size: -

DNA: TGTGCCAGCAGTGAAGCGCTTCTGGGGGATGATACGCAGTATTTT
CDR3: CASSEALLGDDTQYF
D: -
J: TRBJ2-3
length: 15
V: TRBV2
size: -

DNA: TGTGCCAGCAGCCTCGGGACTAGTGGGTCCACAGATACGCAGTATTTT
CDR3: CASSLGTSGSTDTQYF
D: TRBD2
J: TRBJ2-3
length: 16
V: TRBV7-6
size: -

DNA: TGTGCCAGCAGGGAACTAGCGGTAGAAACCTACGAGCAGTACTTC
CDR3: CASRELAVETYEQYF
D: TRBD2
J: TRBJ2-7
length: 15
V: TRBV2
size: many

DNA: TGTGCCAGCAGTTCTCACCAGGGACAGAGCCAGCCCCAGCATTTT
CDR3: CASSSHQGQSQPQHF
D: TRBD1
J: TRBJ1-5
length: 15
V: TRBV28
size: -

DNA: TGTGCCAGCAGTCCGTCCGTTCCAGCTAATGAAAAACTGTTTTTT
CDR3: CASSPSVPANEKLFF
D: -
J: TRBJ1-4
length: 15
V: TRBV28
size: -

DNA: TGTGCCAGCAGCGTAGGCCCCGGGGGGGGGCTCTTAAACACCATATATTTT
CDR3: CASSVGPGGGLLNTIYF
D: -
J: TRBJ1-3
length: 17
V: TRBV9
size: -

DNA: TGCGCCAGCAGCCCGGGACTAGCGGATAGCACAGATACGCAGTATTTT
CDR3: CASSPGLADSTDTQYF
D: TRBD2
J: TRBJ2-3
length: 16
V: TRBV5-1
size: -

DNA: TGTGCCAGCAGTTTAAATAGCGGGGGGAGGGGTGAGCAGTTCTTC
CDR3: CASSLNSGGRGEQFF
D: TRBD2
J: TRBJ2-1
length: 15
V: TRBV27
size: few

DNA: TGTGCCACCAGCAGATCCTTAGGCGCGGCCTACGAGCAGTACTTC
CDR3: CATSRSLGAAYEQYF
D: -
J: TRBJ2-7
length: 15
V: TRBV15
size: -

DNA: TGTGCCAGCAGTTTTATGGGGGACTATGGCTACACCTTC
CDR3: CASSFMGDYGYTF
D: -
J: TRBJ1-2
length: 13
V: TRBV28
size: -

DNA: TGTGCCAGCAGTTTCGGTCGGGGAGCCCGCACAGATACGCAGTATTTT
CDR3: CASSFGRGARTDTQYF
D: -
J: TRBJ2-3
length: 16
V: TRBV27
size: -

DNA: TGCGCCAGCAGCTTGGGGCAGGCCGCCGGAATAAGGTCAGCAACTAATGAAAAACTGTTTTTT
CDR3: CASSLGQAAGIRSATNEKLFF
D: -
J: TRBJ1-4
length: 21
V: TRBV5-1
size: -

DNA: TGTGCCAGCAGCCTCCCCGGACGGTTGATAGATACGCAGTATTTT
CDR3: CASSLPGRLIDTQYF
D: -
J: TRBJ2-3
length: 15
V: TRBV7-9
size: -

DNA: TGTGCCAGCAGTTATGGCCCAGATCGGGGCAATCAGCCCCAGCATTTT
CDR3: CASSYGPDRGNQPQHF
D: -
J: TRBJ1-5
length: 16
V: TRBV5-8
size: -

DNA: TGTGCCAGCAGCTTAGCAGGGGATACTGAAGCTTTCTTT
CDR3: CASSLAGDTEAFF
D: -
J: TRBJ1-1
length: 13
V: TRBV7-6
size: -

DNA: TGTGCCAGCAGAGACGACAGAAAGCCCTACGAGCAGTACTTC
CDR3: CASRDDRKPYEQYF
D: -
J: TRBJ2-7
length: 14
V: TRBV2
size: -

DNA: TGTGCCTGGAGGGGTCAGGGGGTAATGTACGAGCAGTACTTC
CDR3: CAWRGQGVMYEQYF
D: TRBD1
J: TRBJ2-7
length: 14
V: TRBV30
size: -

DNA: TGTGCCAGTAGTACTTACGGGACAGGGGTATCCGAGCAGTACTTC
CDR3: CASSTYGTGVSEQYF
D: TRBD1
J: TRBJ2-7
length: 15
V: TRBV19
size: -

DNA: -
CDR3: CASSSSNTGELFF
D: -
J: TRBJ2-2
length: 13
V: TRBV6-6
size: -

DNA: TGTGCCAGTAGTGTTTATCTGAACACTGAAGCTTTCTTT
CDR3: CASSVYLNTEAFF
D: -
J: TRBJ1-1
length: 13
V: TRBV19
size: -

DNA: TGTGCCAGCAGCGTAGGGAGACAGGGGGGCTATGGCTACACCTTC
CDR3: CASSVGRQGGYGYTF
D: TRBD1
J: TRBJ1-2
length: 15
V: TRBV9
size: -

DNA: TGCAGCGTTGCTAGGACAGGGTCGAGAGGTGAGCAGTTCTTC
CDR3: CSVARTGSRGEQFF
D: TRBD1
J: TRBJ2-1
length: 14
V: TRBV29-1
size: -

DNA: TGTGCCAGCAGTCCACAAAAGGGACACTACGAGCAGTACTTC
CDR3: CASSPQKGHYEQYF
D: -
J: TRBJ2-7
length: 14
V: TRBV6-1
size: -

DNA: TGTGCCAGCAGTTCTGGGACTAGCGGAAACACCGGGGAGCTGTTTTTT
CDR3: CASSSGTSGNTGELFF
D: TRBD2
J: TRBJ2-2
length: 16
V: TRBV6-6
size: -

DNA: TGTGCCAGTAGCCCACCTTCAGTCAACGAGCAGTACTTC
CDR3: CASSPPSVNEQYF
D: -
J: TRBJ2-7
length: 13
V: TRBV19
size: -

DNA: TGTGCCAGCAGCCGGACAGGCAACTCTGGAAACACCATATATTTT
CDR3: CASSRTGNSGNTIYF
D: TRBD1
J: TRBJ1-3
length: 15
V: TRBV7-9
size: -

DNA: TGTGCCTGGACCCAGCCCACGGGACAGGGGATTGGCTACACCTTC
CDR3: CAWTQPTGQGIGYTF
D: TRBD1
J: TRBJ1-2
length: 15
V: TRBV30
size: -

DNA: TGTGCCAGCAGCTTACGGGTAGAAGGAGAGGAGTTCTTC
CDR3: CASSLRVEGEEFF
D: -
J: TRBJ2-1
length: 13
V: TRBV11-2
size: -

DNA: TGTGCCAGCAGACACCTAGCGGCCCCCTACGAGCAGTACTTC
CDR3: CASRHLAAPYEQYF
D: TRBD2
J: TRBJ2-7
length: 14
V: TRBV6-1
size: -

DNA: TGCGCCAGCAGCTCACAGGGCAATGAGCAGTTCTTC
CDR3: CASSSQGNEQFF
D: -
J: TRBJ2-1
length: 12
V: TRBV5-1
size: -

DNA: TGTGCCAGCAGCTGGACAGATAAGAACTACGAGCAGTACTTC
CDR3: CASSWTDKNYEQYF
D: -
J: TRBJ2-7
length: 14
V: TRBV11-2
size: once

DNA: TGTGCCAGCTCACCAAGGGGTCCGGCGGTTAACACTGAAGCTTTCTTT
CDR3: CASSPRGPAVNTEAFF
D: -
J: TRBJ1-1
length: 16
V: TRBV18
size: few

DNA: TGTGCCAGCAGCTTGGGCGGGAGGGCCGAGAATGAGCAGTTCTTC
CDR3: CASSLGGRAENEQFF
D: TRBD2
J: TRBJ2-1
length: 15
V: TRBV5-4
size: -

DNA: TGTGCCAGCAGTTACTCTGGGACAGGCCGAGAGACCCAGTACTTC
CDR3: CASSYSGTGRETQYF
D: TRBD1
J: TRBJ2-5
length: 15
V: TRBV6-6
size: -

DNA: TGTGCCAGCAGCTTGGGGGGACACAGCAATCAGCCCCAGCATTTT
CDR3: CASSLGGHSNQPQHF
D: -
J: TRBJ1-5
length: 15
V: TRBV5-8
size: -

DNA: TGTGCCATCAGTGCTGACTTGGGGGCACATCAGCCCCAGCATTTT
CDR3: CAISADLGAHQPQHF
D: -
J: TRBJ1-5
length: 15
V: TRBV10-3
size: few